Sequencing of this T cell receptor beta chain was carried out in a study of T cells in Graves' hyperthyroidism and ophthalmopathy. Turning to the study itself: The blood sample was taken at first diagnosis, before treatment began.

RNA transcripts gave rise to amplified TCR beta CDR3 regions. The TCR CDR3 first-round RT-PCR relied on the HTBI primer set. TCRdb called the multiplex PCR reads again in MiXCR, with one record for every CDR3 protein. Found here are approximately 520,000 distinct CDR3 sequences, around 24% of them singletons; the top ten hold about 10%. Clinical symptoms, serum thyroxine, TRAb, thyroid ultrasound and orbital computed tomography informed diagnoses. Germline CDR1 and CDR2: DFQATT and SNEGSKA (reference sequence). The CDR3 has 19 residues. V gave up 4 bases and J gave up 2 bases; unmatched junction bases: 16.

The sequenced sample consisted of blood. V is TRBV20-1 and J is TRBJ2-5; TRBD2 agrees at 13 bases. The sequence came from a woman in her thirties with Graves' ophthalmopathy. The CDR3: CSAKTGLAGFIDEQETQYF. CDR3 sequence (DNA): TGCAGTGCTAAAACGGGACTAGCGGGATTTATTGACGAACAAGAGACCCAGTACTTC.